The T cell receptor (beta chain) under discussion was sequenced for a study of T cell clonotyping in hematopoietic cell transplantation. Study context: Recipient samples before transplant were obtained post-cytoreduction. Study-wide results and caveats: Few recipient clonotypes overlapped donors; over 97% were de novo at given depth. Graft donor and pretransplant recipient Inverse Simpson Index values predicted broader posttransplant TCR diversity.

CDR3 length: 15 residues. The ends were cut back, 6 bases at V and 6 bases at J, with 18 bases in the middle. Per germline, CDR1 MNHEY and CDR2 SMNVEV (reference sequence). In regard to this clone: Its matching antigen is unknown.

Sequencing used immunoSEQ multiplex PCR; TCRdb keeps in-frame clones, though not all of them. Seen here are about 13,000 clones, over 70% observed once, and the top ten hold 16%. Time point indicated: recipient sample about 28 days before transplant, after cytoreduction. Recipient blood drawn about 28 days pretransplant and days 30, 100, 180 after. This clonotype was obtained from a man in his fifties or sixties with acute myeloid leukemia. Some clones in this sample may be carry-over from other donors' samples. The rearrangement uses TRBV27 and TRBJ2-1; TRBD1 or TRBD2 may be the D gene (5 bases each). The sample here was peripheral blood mononuclear cells, taken before stem cell transplant. The CDR3 region has the DNA TGTGCCAGCAGCTACGGGACGTCGGCGGGCAATGAGCAGTTCTTC. Its translation: CASSYGTSAGNEQFF.